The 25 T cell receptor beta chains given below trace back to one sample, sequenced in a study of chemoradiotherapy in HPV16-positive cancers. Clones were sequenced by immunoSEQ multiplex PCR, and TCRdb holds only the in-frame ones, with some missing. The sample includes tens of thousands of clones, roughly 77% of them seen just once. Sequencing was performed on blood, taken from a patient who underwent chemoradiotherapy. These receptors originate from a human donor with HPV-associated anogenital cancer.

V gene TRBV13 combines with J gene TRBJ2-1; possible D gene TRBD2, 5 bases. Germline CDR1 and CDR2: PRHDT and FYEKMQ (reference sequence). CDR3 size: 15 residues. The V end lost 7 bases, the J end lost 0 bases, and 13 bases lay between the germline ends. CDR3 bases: TGTGCCAGCAAATACGGAGGAAGCTCCTACAATGAGCAGTTCTTC. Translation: CASKYGGSSYNEQFF. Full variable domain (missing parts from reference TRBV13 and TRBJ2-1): AAGVIQSPRHLIKEKRETATLKCYPIPRHDTVYWYQQGPGQDPQFLISFYEKMQSDKGSIPDRFSAQQFSDYHSELNMSSLELGDSALYFCASKYGGSSYNEQFFGPGTRLTVL.

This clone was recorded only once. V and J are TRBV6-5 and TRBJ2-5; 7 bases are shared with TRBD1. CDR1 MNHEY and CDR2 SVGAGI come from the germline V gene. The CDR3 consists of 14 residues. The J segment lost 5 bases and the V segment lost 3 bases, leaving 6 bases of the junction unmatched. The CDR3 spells CASSYSGGRETQYF. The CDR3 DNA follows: TGTGCCAGCAGTTATTCAGGGGGTAGGGAGACCCAGTACTTC.

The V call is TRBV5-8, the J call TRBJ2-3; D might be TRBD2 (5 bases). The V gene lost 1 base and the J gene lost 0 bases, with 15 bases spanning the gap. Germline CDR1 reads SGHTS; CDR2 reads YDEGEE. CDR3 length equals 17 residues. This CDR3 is CASSLSVTAGSTDTQYF. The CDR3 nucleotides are TGTGCCAGCAGCTTGTCGGTGACGGCGGGTAGCACAGATACGCAGTATTTT.

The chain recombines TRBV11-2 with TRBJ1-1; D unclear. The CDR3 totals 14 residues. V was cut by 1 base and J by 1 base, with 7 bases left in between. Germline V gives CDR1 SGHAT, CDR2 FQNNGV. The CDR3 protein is CASSLVAANTEAFF. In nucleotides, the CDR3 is TGTGCCAGCAGCTTAGTAGCAGCGAACACTGAAGCTTTCTTT.

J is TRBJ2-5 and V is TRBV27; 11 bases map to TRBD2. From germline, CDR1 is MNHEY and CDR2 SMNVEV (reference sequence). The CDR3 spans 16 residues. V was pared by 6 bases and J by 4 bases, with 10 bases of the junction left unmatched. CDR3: CASSLLAGATRETQYF. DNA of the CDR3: TGTGCCAGCAGCCTACTAGCGGGGGCTACACGAGAGACCCAGTACTTC.

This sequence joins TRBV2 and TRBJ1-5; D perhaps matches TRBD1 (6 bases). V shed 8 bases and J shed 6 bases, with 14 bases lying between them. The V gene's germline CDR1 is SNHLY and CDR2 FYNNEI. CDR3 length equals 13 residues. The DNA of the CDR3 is TGTGCCAGCCGGACTGGGGGCACTCAGCCCCAGCATTTT. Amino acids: CASRTGGTQPQHF.

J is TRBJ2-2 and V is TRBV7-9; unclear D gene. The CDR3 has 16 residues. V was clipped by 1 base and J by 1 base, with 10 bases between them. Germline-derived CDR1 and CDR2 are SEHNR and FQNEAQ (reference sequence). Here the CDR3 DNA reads TGTGCCAGCAGCTTAGAGCTAGACTGGAACACCGGGGAGCTGTTTTTT. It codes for CASSLELDWNTGELFF.

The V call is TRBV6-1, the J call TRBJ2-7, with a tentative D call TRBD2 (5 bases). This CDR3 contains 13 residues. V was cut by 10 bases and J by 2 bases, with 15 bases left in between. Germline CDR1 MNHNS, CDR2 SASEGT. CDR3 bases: TGTGCCATCAAAAGGGCGGGCCCCTACGAGCAGTACTTC. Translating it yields CAIKRAGPYEQYF.

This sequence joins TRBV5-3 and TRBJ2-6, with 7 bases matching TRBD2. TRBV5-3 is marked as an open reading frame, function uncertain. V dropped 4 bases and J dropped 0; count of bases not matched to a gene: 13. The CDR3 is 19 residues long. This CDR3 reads CARSRGGRRLVSGANVLTF. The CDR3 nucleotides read TGTGCCAGAAGCCGGGGAGGGCGGAGATTAGTCTCTGGGGCCAACGTCCTGACTTTC.

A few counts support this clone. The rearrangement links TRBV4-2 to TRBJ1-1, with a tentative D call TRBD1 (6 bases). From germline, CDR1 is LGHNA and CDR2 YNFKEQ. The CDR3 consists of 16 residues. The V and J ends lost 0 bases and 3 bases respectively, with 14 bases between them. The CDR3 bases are TGTGCCAGCAGCCAAGACCTCGTGGGGGCGGACACTGAAGCTTTCTTT. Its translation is CASSQDLVGADTEAFF.

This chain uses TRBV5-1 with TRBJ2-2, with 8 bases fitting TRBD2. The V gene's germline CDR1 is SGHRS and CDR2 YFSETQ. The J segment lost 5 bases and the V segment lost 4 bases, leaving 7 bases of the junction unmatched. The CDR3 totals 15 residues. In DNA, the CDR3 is TGCGCCAGCAGCCCGGGGGGGTTAAGTACCGGGGAGCTGTTTTTT. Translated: CASSPGGLSTGELFF.

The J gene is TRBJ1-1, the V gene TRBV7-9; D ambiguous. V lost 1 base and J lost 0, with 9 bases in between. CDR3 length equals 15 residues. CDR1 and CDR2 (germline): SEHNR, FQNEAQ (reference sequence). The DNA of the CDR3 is TGTGCCAGCAGCTTAGAGCCCCGGTTGAACACTGAAGCTTTCTTT. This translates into CASSLEPRLNTEAFF.

CDR3 loop: CASSPRWTGANVLTF. The CDR3 DNA reads TGTGCCAGCAGTCCCCGGTGGACTGGGGCCAACGTCCTGACTTTC. This chain connects TRBV6-5 to TRBJ2-6; no clear D. The CDR3 runs 15 residues. Trimming took off 5 bases at V and 2 bases at J, with 10 bases between the two ends. Germline V gene lookup returns CDR1 MNHEY and CDR2 SVGAGI.

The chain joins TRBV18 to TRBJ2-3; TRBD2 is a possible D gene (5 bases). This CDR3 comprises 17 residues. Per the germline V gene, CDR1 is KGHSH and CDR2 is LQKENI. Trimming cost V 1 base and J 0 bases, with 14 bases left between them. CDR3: CASSPQRAKFSTDTQYF. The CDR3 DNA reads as TGTGCCAGCTCACCACAGAGGGCTAAGTTTAGCACAGATACGCAGTATTTT.

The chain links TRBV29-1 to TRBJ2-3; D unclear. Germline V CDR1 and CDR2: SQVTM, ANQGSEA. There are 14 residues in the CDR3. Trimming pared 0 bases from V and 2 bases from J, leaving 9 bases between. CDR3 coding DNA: TGCAGCGTTGAAGATCTAGGGAACACAGATACGCAGTATTTT. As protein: CSVEDLGNTDTQYF.

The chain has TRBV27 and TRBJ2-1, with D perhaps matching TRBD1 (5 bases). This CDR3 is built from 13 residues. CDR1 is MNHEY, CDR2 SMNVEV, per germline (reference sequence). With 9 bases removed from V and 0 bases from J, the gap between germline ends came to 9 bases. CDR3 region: CASRQSSYNEQFF. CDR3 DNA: TGTGCCAGTAGACAGAGCTCCTACAATGAGCAGTTCTTC.

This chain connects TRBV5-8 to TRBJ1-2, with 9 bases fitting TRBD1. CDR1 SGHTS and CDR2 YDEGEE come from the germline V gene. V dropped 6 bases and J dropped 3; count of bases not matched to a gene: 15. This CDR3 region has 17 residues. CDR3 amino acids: CASNPLFGQGTHYGYTF. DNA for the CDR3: TGTGCCAGCAACCCGCTGTTTGGACAGGGGACCCACTATGGCTACACCTTC.

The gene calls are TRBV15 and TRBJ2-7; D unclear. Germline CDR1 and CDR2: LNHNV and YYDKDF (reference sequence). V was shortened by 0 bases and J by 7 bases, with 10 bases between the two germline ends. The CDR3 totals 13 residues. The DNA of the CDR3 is TGTGCCACCAGCAGAGATCTGTTGGGGGAGCAGTACTTC. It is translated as CATSRDLLGEQYF. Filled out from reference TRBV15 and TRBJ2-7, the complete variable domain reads DAMVIQNPRYQVTQFGKPVTLSCSQTLNHNVMYWYQQKSSQAPKLLFHYYDKDFNNEADTPDNFQSRRPNTSFCFLDIRSPGLGDTAMYLCATSRDLLGEQYFGPGTRLTVT.

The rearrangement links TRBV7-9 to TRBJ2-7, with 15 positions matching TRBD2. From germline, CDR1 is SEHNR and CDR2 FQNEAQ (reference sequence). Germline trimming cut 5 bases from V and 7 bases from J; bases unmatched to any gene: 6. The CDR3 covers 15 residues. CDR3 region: CASSPEGLAGGEQYF. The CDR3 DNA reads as TGTGCCAGCAGCCCCGAGGGACTAGCGGGGGGTGAGCAGTACTTC.

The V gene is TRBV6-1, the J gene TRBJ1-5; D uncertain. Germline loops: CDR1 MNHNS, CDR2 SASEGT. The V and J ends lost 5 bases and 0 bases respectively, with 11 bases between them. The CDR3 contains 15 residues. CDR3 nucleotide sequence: TGTGCCAGCAGTACAGAGCCTGATAGCAATCAGCCCCAGCATTTT. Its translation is CASSTEPDSNQPQHF.

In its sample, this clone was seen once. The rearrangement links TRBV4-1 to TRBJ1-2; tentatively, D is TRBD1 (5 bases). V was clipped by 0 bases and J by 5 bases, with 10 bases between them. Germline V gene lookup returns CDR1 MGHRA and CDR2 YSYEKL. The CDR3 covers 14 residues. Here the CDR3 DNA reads TGCGCCAGCAGCCAAGACGGGGGTTGGTATGGCTACACCTTC. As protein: CASSQDGGWYGYTF.

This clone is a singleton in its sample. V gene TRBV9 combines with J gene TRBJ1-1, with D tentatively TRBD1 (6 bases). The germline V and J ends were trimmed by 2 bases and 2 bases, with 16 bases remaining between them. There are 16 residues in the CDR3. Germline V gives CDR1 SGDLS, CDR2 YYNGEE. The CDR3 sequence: CASSVTPGHRNTEAFF. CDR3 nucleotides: TGTGCCAGCAGCGTTACCCCGGGACATCGAAACACTGAAGCTTTCTTT.

CDR3 amino acids: CATDGRRGDITDTQYF. The CDR3 DNA sequence: TGTGCCACGGACGGCAGGCGGGGGGATATCACAGATACGCAGTATTTT. The genes are TRBV7-9 and TRBJ2-3, with 8 bases lining up with TRBD2. The CDR3 runs 16 residues. The germline V gene encodes CDR1 SEHNR and CDR2 FQNEAQ (reference sequence). Trimming cost V 10 bases and J 2 bases; bases outside gene matches: 14.

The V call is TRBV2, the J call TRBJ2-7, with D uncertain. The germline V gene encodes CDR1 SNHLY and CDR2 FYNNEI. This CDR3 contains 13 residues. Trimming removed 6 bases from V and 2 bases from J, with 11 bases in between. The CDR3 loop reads CASSIDLAYEQYF. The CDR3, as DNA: TGTGCCAGCAGCATAGACCTAGCCTACGAGCAGTACTTC.

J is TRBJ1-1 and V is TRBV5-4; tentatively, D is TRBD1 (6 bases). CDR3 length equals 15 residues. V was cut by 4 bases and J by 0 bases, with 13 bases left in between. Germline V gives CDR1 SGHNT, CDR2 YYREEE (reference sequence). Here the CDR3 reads CASSTGGQMNTEAFF. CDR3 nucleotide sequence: TGTGCCAGCAGCACGGGAGGACAGATGAACACTGAAGCTTTCTTT.